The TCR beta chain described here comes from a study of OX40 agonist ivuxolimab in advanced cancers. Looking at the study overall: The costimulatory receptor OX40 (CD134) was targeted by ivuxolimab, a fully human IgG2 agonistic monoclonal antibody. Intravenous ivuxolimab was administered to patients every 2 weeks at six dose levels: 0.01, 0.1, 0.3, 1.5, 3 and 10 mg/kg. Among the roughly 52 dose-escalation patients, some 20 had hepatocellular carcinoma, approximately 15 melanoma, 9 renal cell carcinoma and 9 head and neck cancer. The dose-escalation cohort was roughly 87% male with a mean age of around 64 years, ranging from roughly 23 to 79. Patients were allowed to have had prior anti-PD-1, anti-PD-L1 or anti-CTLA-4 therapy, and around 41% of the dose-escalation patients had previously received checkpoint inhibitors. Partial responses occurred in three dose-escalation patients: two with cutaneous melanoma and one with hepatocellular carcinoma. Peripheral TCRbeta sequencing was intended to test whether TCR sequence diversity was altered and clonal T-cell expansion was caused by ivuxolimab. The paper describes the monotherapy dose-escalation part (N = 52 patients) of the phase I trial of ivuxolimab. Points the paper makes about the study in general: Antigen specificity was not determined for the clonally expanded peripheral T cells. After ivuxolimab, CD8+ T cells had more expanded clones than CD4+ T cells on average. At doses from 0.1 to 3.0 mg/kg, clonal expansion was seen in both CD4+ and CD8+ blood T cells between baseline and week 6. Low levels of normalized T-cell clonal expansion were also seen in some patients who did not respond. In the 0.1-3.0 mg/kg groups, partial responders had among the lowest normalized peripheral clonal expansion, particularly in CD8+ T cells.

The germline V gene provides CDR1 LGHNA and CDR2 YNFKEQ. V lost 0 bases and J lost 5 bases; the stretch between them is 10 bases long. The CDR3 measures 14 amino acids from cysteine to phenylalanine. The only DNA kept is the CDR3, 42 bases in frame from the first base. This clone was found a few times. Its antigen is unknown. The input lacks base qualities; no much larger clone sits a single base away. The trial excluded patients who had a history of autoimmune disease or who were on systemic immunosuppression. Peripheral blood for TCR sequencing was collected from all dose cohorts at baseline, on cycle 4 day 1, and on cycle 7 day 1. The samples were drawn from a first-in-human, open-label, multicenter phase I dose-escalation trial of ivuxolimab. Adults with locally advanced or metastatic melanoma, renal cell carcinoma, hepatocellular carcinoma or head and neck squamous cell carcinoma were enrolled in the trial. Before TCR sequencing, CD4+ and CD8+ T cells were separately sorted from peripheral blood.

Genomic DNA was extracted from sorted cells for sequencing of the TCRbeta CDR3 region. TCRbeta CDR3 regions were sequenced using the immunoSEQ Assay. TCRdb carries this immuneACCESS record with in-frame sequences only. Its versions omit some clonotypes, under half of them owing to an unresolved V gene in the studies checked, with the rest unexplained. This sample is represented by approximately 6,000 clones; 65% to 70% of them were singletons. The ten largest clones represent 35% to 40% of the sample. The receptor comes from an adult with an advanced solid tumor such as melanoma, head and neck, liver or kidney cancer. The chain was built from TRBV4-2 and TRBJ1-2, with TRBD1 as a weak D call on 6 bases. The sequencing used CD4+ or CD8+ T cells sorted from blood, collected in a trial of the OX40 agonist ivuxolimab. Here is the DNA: TGTGCCAGCAGCCAAGAAACAGGGTGGTATGGCTACACCTTC. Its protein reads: CASSQETGWYGYTF.